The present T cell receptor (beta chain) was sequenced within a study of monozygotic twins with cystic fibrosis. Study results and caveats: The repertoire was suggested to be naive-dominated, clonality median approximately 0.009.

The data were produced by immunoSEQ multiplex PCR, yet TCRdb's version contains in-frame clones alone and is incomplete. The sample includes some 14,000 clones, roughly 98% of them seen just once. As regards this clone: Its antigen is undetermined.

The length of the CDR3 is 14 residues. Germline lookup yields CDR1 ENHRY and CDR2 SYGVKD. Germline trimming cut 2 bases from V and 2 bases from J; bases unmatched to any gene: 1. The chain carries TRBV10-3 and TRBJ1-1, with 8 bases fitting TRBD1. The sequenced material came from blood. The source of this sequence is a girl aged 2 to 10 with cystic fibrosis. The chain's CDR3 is CAISEQGANTEAFF. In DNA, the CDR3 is TGTGCCATCAGTGAGCAGGGGGCCAACACTGAAGCTTTCTTT.